The T cell receptor beta chain under discussion was sequenced for a study of CD8+CD57+ T cells in acquired aplastic anemia. Study at large: Sorted cells (CD4+ and CD8+) yielded DNA amounts that averaged approximately 3.2 ug.

Profiles of TCR beta VDJ and CDR3 were generated from a genomic DNA template. TCRdb ran MiXCR on the reads and lists one entry per CDR3 protein. The top ten hold about 2.5% of the sample, which has roughly 130,000 distinct CDR3 sequences, about half seen once. Germline assignment: CDR1 MGHDK and CDR2 SYGVNS. CDR3 length: 15 amino acids. V shed 5 bases and J 5 bases; nucleotides not matched to a gene: 8. In its sample, this clonotype was seen a few times. Sequenced material: sorted CD4+, CD8+, or CD8+CD57+ T cells (not recorded which) from PBMCs. This TCR derives from a human donor in good health, serving as a control. J is TRBJ2-5 and V is TRBV25-1; 10 nucleotides match TRBD1. For the CDR3, the DNA is TGTGCCAGCAGTACCGGGACAGGGGCTTTTGAGACCCAGTACTTC. This codes for CASSTGTGAFETQYF.